This TCR beta chain comes out of a study of T cells after yellow fever vaccination. Study results and limitations: CD4 and CD8 compartments shared a small share of clonotypes.

Each CDR3 protein is one row after TCRdb ran MiXCR on the 5' RACE reads. The repertoire holds 500,000 to 700,000 distinct CDR3 sequences, with around 21% as singletons. V lost 4 bases, J lost 0 bases, and 7 bases lay in between. Per germline, CDR1 LNHNV and CDR2 YYDKDF (reference sequence). This CDR3 has 13 residues. Concerning this clonotype itself: The antigen is unknown.

The J gene is TRBJ2-7, the V gene TRBV15; D is undetermined. This TCR came from a man aged 25-45 years who received the YFV17D yellow fever vaccine. The starting material was PBMCs, obtained 15 days after the yellow fever booster vaccination. Written as DNA, the CDR3 is TGTGCCACCAGCACAGGATTCTCCTACGAGCAGTACTTC. Residues: CATSTGFSYEQYF.